The 14 T cell receptor beta chains below were found in one sample sequenced in a study of blood T cell repertoires in COVID-19. Profiling relied on immunoSEQ multiplex PCR, and the TCRdb table lists in-frame clones only, not all of them. Of 60,000 to 95,000 clones in the sample, 90% to 95% were seen once. The specimen sequenced was peripheral blood. Receptors were obtained from a human donor in a cohort sampled during active COVID-19.

The J gene is TRBJ2-5, the V gene TRBV3-1 (or the pseudogene TRBV3-2), with D hard to call. Between the trimmed V and J ends, which lost 0 bases and 4 bases, there was a span of 3 bases. The length of the CDR3 is 12 residues. Germline V lookup: CDR1 LGHDT, CDR2 YNNKEL (reference sequence). CDR3 loop: CASSQDLETQYF. The DNA for the CDR3 is TGTGCCAGCAGCCAAGATCTAGAGACCCAGTACTTC.

The rearrangement joins TRBV29-1 to TRBJ2-3, with 11 bases identical to TRBD2. V was pared by 1 base and J by 3 bases, with 3 bases of the junction left unmatched. In germline, CDR1 is SQVTM, CDR2 ANQGSEA. The CDR3 consists of 15 residues. CDR3 protein: CSVEVLAGGTDTQYF. The CDR3 bases are TGCAGCGTTGAAGTTTTAGCGGGGGGGACAGATACGCAGTATTTT.

This clone has just one count. The chain links TRBV7-2 to TRBJ2-7; TRBD1 agrees at 8 bases. Germline CDR1 SGHTA, CDR2 FQGNSA. This CDR3 spans 15 amino acids. V lost 6 bases, J lost 0 bases, and 7 bases stayed unmatched. The DNA for the CDR3 is TGTGCCAGCAGTCCAGGGGGCGGAAGCTCCTACGAGCAGTACTTC. Protein sequence: CASSPGGGSSYEQYF.

The chain is built from TRBV4-3 and TRBJ2-7; 7 nucleotides match TRBD1. Germline-derived CDR1 and CDR2 are LGHNA and YSLEER. The V and J ends lost 1 base and 2 bases, in that order; junction bases with no gene match: 5. The CDR3 covers 15 residues. The CDR3 bases are TGCGCCAGCAGCCAAGCCAGCGGACAGGCCTACGAGCAGTACTTC. Amino acids: CASSQASGQAYEQYF.

The CDR3 DNA is TGTGCCAGCAGTCCAGGACAGACTCCTAATGAAAAACTGTTTTTT. As protein: CASSPGQTPNEKLFF. J is TRBJ1-4 and V is TRBV6-2 or TRBV6-3, with a possible D match to TRBD1 (6 bases). Germline V gene data show CDR1 as MNHEY and CDR2 as SVGEGT. The CDR3 extends over 15 amino acids. With 5 bases removed from V and 3 bases from J, the gap between germline ends came to 13 bases.

This rearrangement joins TRBV9 to TRBJ1-2; TRBD1 agrees at 7 bases. The germline V gene has CDR1 SGDLS and CDR2 YYNGEE. With V trimmed by 3 bases and J by 2 bases, 1 base remained unmatched. The length of the CDR3 is 13 residues. CDR3 residues: CASSEGQNYGYTF. CDR3 DNA sequence: TGTGCCAGCAGCGAGGGACAGAACTATGGCTACACCTTC.

The chain couples TRBV5-1 to TRBJ2-3; 10 bases are a match to TRBD2. The V gene's germline CDR1 is SGHRS and CDR2 YFSETQ. V lost 0 bases, J lost 0 bases, and 4 bases stayed unmatched. The CDR3 runs to 17 residues. CDR3 sequence (DNA): TGCGCCAGCAGCTTGGCCGGGACTAGCGTTAGCACAGATACGCAGTATTTT. Protein product: CASSLAGTSVSTDTQYF.

The chain joins TRBV6-5 to TRBJ2-7; 9 bases agree with TRBD2. The germline V gene encodes CDR1 MNHEY and CDR2 SVGAGI. This CDR3 has 14 amino acids. Trimming cost V 5 bases and J 3 bases; bases outside gene matches: 5. The CDR3 loop is CASSKGLASYEQYF. In nucleotides, the CDR3 is TGTGCCAGCAGTAAGGGACTAGCAAGCTACGAGCAGTACTTC.

DNA for the CDR3: TGTGCCAGCAGCCCACGACAGGGCTCAAATGAAAAACTGTTTTTT. Translation: CASSPRQGSNEKLFF. The chain is built from TRBV5-4 and TRBJ1-4; 7 bases match TRBD1. This CDR3 has 15 amino acids. The germline CDR1 and CDR2 sequences are SGHNT and YYREEE (reference sequence). Trimming took 4 bases from V and 5 from J; bases not matched to a gene: 8.

The chain couples TRBV5-6 to TRBJ2-7; 8 nucleotides agree with TRBD2. The V gene's germline CDR1 is SGHDT and CDR2 YYEEEE. V dropped 2 bases and J dropped 3; count of bases not matched to a gene: 7. The CDR3 extends over 15 amino acids. CDR3 loop: CASSFLAGGRYEQYF. CDR3 nucleotides: TGTGCCAGCAGCTTCCTTGCGGGGGGCCGCTACGAGCAGTACTTC.

V is TRBV11-2 and J is TRBJ2-7; 8 positions match TRBD2. Germline assignment: CDR1 SGHAT and CDR2 FQNNGV. This CDR3 has 14 amino acids. The J segment lost 7 bases and the V segment lost 4 bases, leaving 9 bases of the junction unmatched. The CDR3 sequence: CASSSLAGRGEQYF. CDR3 DNA: TGTGCCAGCAGCTCATTAGCGGGGCGGGGGGAGCAGTACTTC. Variable domain in full (rest from reference TRBV11-2 and TRBJ2-7): EAGVAQSPRYKIIEKRQSVAFWCNPISGHATLYWYQQILGQGPKLLIQFQNNGVVDDSQLPKDRFSAERLKGVDSTLKIQPAKLEDSAVYLCASSSLAGRGEQYFGPGTRLTVT.

V usage is TRBV11-1 and J usage is TRBJ2-1; 9 bases are a match to TRBD2. The CDR3 spans 13 residues. The germline CDR1 and CDR2 sequences are SGHAT and FQDESV (reference sequence). The ends lost 5 bases at V and 9 bases at J; junction bases unmatched: 5. For the CDR3, the DNA is TGTGCCAGCAGCCCACGGCGGGGGGGTGAGCAGTTCTTC. Encoded protein: CASSPRRGGEQFF.

V gene TRBV7-9 combines with J gene TRBJ2-7; a weak D match, TRBD1 (5 bases). The CDR3 is made up of 15 amino acids. V lost 5 bases, J lost 3 bases, and 17 bases lay in between. Germline V lookup: CDR1 SEHNR, CDR2 FQNEAQ (reference sequence). Written as DNA, the CDR3 is TGTGCCAGCAGCCGTAGGACATCCGAGGTCTACGAGCAGTACTTC. Protein: CASSRRTSEVYEQYF.

The genes are TRBV5-4 and TRBJ2-6; TRBD1 is a possible D gene (6 bases). The CDR3 totals 18 residues. V lost 4 bases and J lost 0, with 17 bases in between. Germline assignment: CDR1 SGHNT and CDR2 YYREEE (reference sequence). The CDR3 loop reads CASSTGWSFTSGANVLTF. Here the CDR3 DNA reads TGTGCCAGCAGCACAGGGTGGTCCTTTACCTCTGGGGCCAACGTCCTGACTTTC.